The clone carrying this T cell receptor (beta chain) has just a few counts. Its specificity is unknown. This specimen comes from a study of T cell responses to AZD1222 COVID-19 vaccine. TCRdb's copy holds only in-frame clones and misses some; the assay was immunoSEQ multiplex PCR. Among 160,000 or so clones listed, over 80% were seen once. CDR1 DFQATT and CDR2 SNEGSKA come from the germline V gene (reference sequence). V lost 3 bases and J lost 0, with 9 bases in between. This CDR3 is built from 14 residues. Study outcomes and limitations: Seropositive AZD1222 recipients at baseline numbered only five to seven. Rises in breadth and depth of Spike-specific TCRs came after two AZD1222 doses.

The chain joins TRBV20-1 to TRBJ1-5, with D maybe TRBD1 (5 bases). The TCR originated in an adult who received the AZD1222 COVID-19 vaccine. The input for sequencing was peripheral blood, taken 28 days after the second AZD1222 dose. The CDR3: CSASPGDSNQPQHF. The CDR3 DNA reads as TGCAGTGCTAGTCCGGGGGATAGCAATCAGCCCCAGCATTTT.